Described below is a single TCR beta chain sequence and its context. This clone occurred once. Its antigen has not been determined. It has no much larger one-base neighbor in the sample; base qualities were not kept. After around 10 days of culture, CD4+ T cells were isolated with the EasySep CD4+ T cell isolation kit. Healthy vaccine recipients had no prior SARS-CoV-2 infection, confirmed by negative nucleocapsid antibodies before and after vaccination. Half of the culture medium was replaced with fresh IL-2-containing medium on days 3 and 7. Unless noted otherwise, every peptide stimulation condition was grown in triplicate wells. PBMC were separated from whole blood using Ficoll-Paque Plus gradient centrifugation and were then either cryopreserved at -140C or used fresh. The QIAamp micro DNA kit was used to extract genomic DNA from the cultured CD4+ T cells. The library was produced with the immunoSEQ multiplex PCR assay. DNA from the cultured and isolated CD4+ T cells underwent TCR beta CDR3 sequencing. In the original analysis: Non-productive TCR sequences were removed, reads were trimmed to the CDR3 region, and CDR3s of at least 7 amino acids were retained. Antigen-specific clonotypes were identified using the MANAFEST web app by comparison of expansion in peptide wells against reference cultures. Positive clones required FDR<0.05 expansion versus reference and all other wells, odds ratio above 5, and frequency above 0.1% in two replicate wells. A clonotype was defined as cross-reactive if the clonotype was significantly expanded both in SARS-CoV-2 spike wells and in at least one common cold coronavirus spike condition. Levenshtein distance calculated with the stringdist R package was used to assess CDR3 similarity, and unrooted trees were constructed with ape in R 3.6.1. This immuneACCESS table, as held by TCRdb, lists in-frame sequences with V and J called but not all clones. Of the missing ones, under half trace to an unresolved V gene in checked studies; the others have no known cause. That table is the source of V, J and clone size, and D and trimming were worked out from the DNA. In all, the sample holds about 53,000 clones, and over 65% of those were seen once. 2.5% to 3.5% of the sample is taken by the ten largest.

The CDR3 numbers 11 residues from cysteine through phenylalanine. Only the CDR3 portion is preserved as DNA: 33 bases, with reading frame beginning at the first base. Trimming takes 3 bases from V and 5 bases from J, and the germline ends sit 6 bases apart. Via the germline V gene (reference sequence), CDR1 is DFQATT and CDR2 SNEGSKA. These data belong to a study of vaccination effects on CD4 cells after COVID-19 (dated by TCRdb to between 2020 and 2023). Regarding the research as a whole: In the ViraFEST assay, PBMC were stimulated with viral peptide pools, and antigen-specific CD4+ T cell clonotypes were then identified by expansion using TCR sequencing. In both COVID-19 convalescent patients and infection-naive vaccine recipients, the study compared SARS-CoV-2 spike-specific CD4+ TCR repertoires from before mRNA vaccination with those from after it. The full study included 9 to 10 COVID-19 convalescent patients and several SARS-CoV-2-naive healthy vaccine recipients. Each well held fewer than 2.5 million PBMC cultured in IMDM containing roughly 5% human AB serum, roughly 10 IU/ml IL-2 and gentamicin, along with 10 ug/ml peptides. The Oncomine TCR Beta short-read assay on an Illumina iSeq 100 was used to sequence cultures from other donors in the study. Participants received two doses of either the BNT162b2 or the mRNA-1273 mRNA SARS-CoV-2 vaccine.

Overall study outcomes, separate from this receptor: Clones induced by infection and clones induced by vaccination both contracted markedly at late timepoints after vaccination, which fits with T cell responses waning over time. In healthy vaccine recipients, vaccine-induced clones were almost all SARS-CoV-2 mono-reactive, with only 1 of 255 cross-reactive with common cold coronaviruses. The study was limited by a small number of convalescent patients and lacked early post-infection timepoints.

Recombination joined TRBV20-1 with TRBJ2-3; too little of a D gene remains to name it. Sequencing used CD4+ T cells from PBMCs cultured without peptide, obtained before COVID-19 vaccination. The sequence was collected from a human donor who received a COVID-19 vaccine. In nucleotides, the sequence is TGCAGTGCTAGGTGGGGAGATACGCAGTATTTT. It specifies CSARWGDTQYF.